The clone carrying this T cell receptor beta chain was recorded once. In the authors' workflow: Estimates of nucleated cell counts were drawn from the amplification of reference gene primers. Only in-frame clones appear in the TCRdb table, and some are missing; sequencing was by immunoSEQ multiplex PCR. Clone size and V and J calls were adopted from that table, with D and trimming inferred from the DNA. The table shows under 250,000 clones, with around 80% occurring only once. The entry originates in a study of blood T cell repertoires in COVID-19. As for the study in general: COVID-19 samples collected from the United States, Italy and Spain covered acute and convalescent phases. The analysed material was cDNA or gDNA that came from T cells, B-cell-depleted T cells, or PBMCs.

Trimming took 3 bases from V and 4 from J, leaving 15 bases between them. The germline CDR1 and CDR2 sequences are LNHDA and SQIVND (reference sequence). This CDR3 is 15 amino acids long. J is TRBJ1-2 and V is TRBV19; tentatively, D is TRBD1 (5 bases). Sequenced sample: peripheral blood. The TCR was taken from a man aged 40-55 years with active or convalescent COVID-19. This chain's CDR3 is CASSMGGLIGYGYTF. In DNA, the CDR3 is TGTGCCAGTAGTATGGGGGGTCTTATCGGCTATGGCTACACCTTC.